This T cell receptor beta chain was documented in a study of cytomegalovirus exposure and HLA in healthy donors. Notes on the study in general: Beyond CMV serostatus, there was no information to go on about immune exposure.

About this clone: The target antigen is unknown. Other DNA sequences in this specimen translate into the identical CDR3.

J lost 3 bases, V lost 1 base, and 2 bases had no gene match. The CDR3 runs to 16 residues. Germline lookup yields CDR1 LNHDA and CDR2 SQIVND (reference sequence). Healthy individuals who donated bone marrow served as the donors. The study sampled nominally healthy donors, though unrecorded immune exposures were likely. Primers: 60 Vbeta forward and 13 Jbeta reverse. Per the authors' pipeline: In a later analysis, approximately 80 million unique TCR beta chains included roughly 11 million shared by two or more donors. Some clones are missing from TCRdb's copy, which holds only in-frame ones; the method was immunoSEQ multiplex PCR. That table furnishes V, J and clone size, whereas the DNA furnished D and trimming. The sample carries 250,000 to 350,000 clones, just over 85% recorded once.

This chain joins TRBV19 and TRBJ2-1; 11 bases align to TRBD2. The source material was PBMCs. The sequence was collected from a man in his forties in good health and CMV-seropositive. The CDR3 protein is CASSIGGLAGYNEQFF. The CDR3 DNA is TGTGCCAGTAGTATAGGAGGACTAGCGGGCTACAATGAGCAGTTCTTC.